This TCR beta chain originates from a study of T-cell reconstitution after alpha-beta-depleted transplantation in children. This CDR3 has 16 residues. With 2 bases clipped from V and 5 bases from J, the junction kept 9 bases outside the gene matches. Germline V lookup: CDR1 MNHEY, CDR2 SVGAGI. TCRbeta library construction was performed incorporating unique molecular identifiers. TCRdb re-derived calls from the PCR reads in MiXCR, one entry per CDR3 protein. The table lists about 600,000 distinct CDR3 sequences, over 9.5% of them singletons. This clonotype turned up a few times. This chain uses TRBV6-5 with TRBJ1-5; 7 bases match TRBD1. Sequenced material: PBMCs from the stem cell graft donor, taken from the stem cell graft. The sequence was collected from a human donor who donated a stem cell graft to a child with acute myeloid leukemia. The DNA for the CDR3 is TGTGCCAGCAGTTACAAAGACAGGGAGGTTTATCAGCCCCAGCATTTT. Translating gives CASSYKDREVYQPQHF.